The 6 T cell receptor beta chains listed next were all sequenced from one sample in a study of spatial heterogeneity in lung cancer. What these receptors recognize is not known. TCRdb reprocessed the 5' RACE reads via MiXCR and lists one record per CDR3 protein. This table holds under 850 distinct CDR3 sequences, 30% to 45% found once. Stated time point: sample taken at primary tumor resection. General study points: Within tumors, counts of expanded alpha and beta TCRs tracked tumor mutation counts.

The material was lung tumor tissue, obtained at surgery. The receptors stem from a male donor with early-stage non-small cell lung cancer.

By share of the sample, this clonotype is large. The gene calls are TRBV6-2 or TRBV6-3 and TRBJ1-2; D is undetermined. This CDR3 spans 13 amino acids. The V gene's germline CDR1 is MNHEY and CDR2 SVGEGT. Deletions cut 0 bases from V and 7 bases from J, with 9 bases between. CDR3 sequence reads: CASSYSIWGGYTF. CDR3 bases: TGTGCCAGCAGTTACTCGATATGGGGTGGCTACACCTTC.

By its share, this clonotype is large. The chain employs TRBV5-1 and TRBJ2-2; D possibly corresponds to TRBD1 (6 bases). The germline CDR1 and CDR2 sequences are SGHRS and YFSETQ. V lost 0 bases and J lost 3, with 9 bases in between. The CDR3 sequence is 15 residues long. The CDR3 DNA sequence: TGCGCCAGCAGCTTGGTGGCAGGGGACACCGGGGAGCTGTTTTTT. It yields the protein CASSLVAGDTGELFF.

This clonotype is classed as large. Here the CDR3 DNA reads TGTGCCAGCAGCTTACATACTAGCGGGAGGGCCGATGAGCAGTTCTTC. Amino acids: CASSLHTSGRADEQFF. J is TRBJ2-1 and V is TRBV7-3, with 13 bases matching TRBD2. The ends lost 2 bases at V and 8 bases at J; junction bases unmatched: 6. The CDR3 consists of 16 residues. CDR1 is SGHTA and CDR2 is FQGTGA in the germline V gene.

This clonotype is large by share. The chain links TRBV20-1 to TRBJ2-1; D is perhaps TRBD1 (5 bases). This CDR3 spans 16 amino acids. Germline V gives CDR1 DFQATT, CDR2 SNEGSKA (reference sequence). Trimming took 2 bases from V and 6 from J, leaving 20 bases between them. CDR3 amino acids: CSARPPAQGNGNEQFF. As DNA, the CDR3 is TGCAGTGCTAGACCTCCGGCCCAGGGCAATGGCAATGAGCAGTTCTTC.

The chain combines TRBV20-1 with TRBJ2-5, with 12 bases identical to TRBD2. There are 15 residues in the CDR3. The germline V gene encodes CDR1 DFQATT and CDR2 SNEGSKA (reference sequence). V was clipped by 4 bases and J by 5 bases; unmatched bases: 8. CDR3 protein: CSAKSPTSGSETQYF. The CDR3 bases are TGCAGTGCTAAAAGCCCGACTAGCGGGAGTGAGACCCAGTACTTC.

This clonotype was found a few times. The genes are TRBV24-1 and TRBJ2-1; TRBD2 matches at 7 bases. The V gene's germline CDR1 is KGHDR and CDR2 SFDVKD. V was pared by 0 bases and J by 8 bases, with 9 bases of the junction left unmatched. The CDR3 is 16 amino acids. The CDR3 is CATSDLGAGDTDEQFF. CDR3 DNA sequence: TGTGCCACCAGTGATTTGGGTGCGGGAGACACGGATGAGCAGTTCTTC.